This T cell receptor (beta chain) was obtained from a study of response to subunit inactivated influenza vaccine. The V and J ends lost 4 bases and 4 bases, in that order; junction bases with no gene match: 5. The CDR3 contains 14 residues. Germline V gene data show CDR1 as DFQATT and CDR2 as SNEGSKA (reference sequence). Findings and limits, study-wide: The authors suggested that few new T cells are recruited per seasonal influenza vaccination.

This clonotype has more than one count but fewer than ten. Antigen specificity is unknown. TCRdb recomputed calls from the RT-PCR reads with MiXCR, one row per CDR3 protein. The data contain about 500,000 distinct CDR3 sequences, 16% of them seen just once; the ten biggest clones take up less than 4%. The chain links TRBV20-1 to TRBJ2-3; 10 nucleotides agree with TRBD2. Sequencing was performed on CD4+ T cells sorted from PBMCs, taken less than 30 months after vaccination. This clonotype was obtained from a man aged 45-69 years who received an inactivated influenza vaccine. CDR3 amino acids: CSAKRGGQADTQYF. Written as DNA, the CDR3 is TGCAGTGCTAAGCGGGGGGGCCAGGCAGATACGCAGTATTTT.